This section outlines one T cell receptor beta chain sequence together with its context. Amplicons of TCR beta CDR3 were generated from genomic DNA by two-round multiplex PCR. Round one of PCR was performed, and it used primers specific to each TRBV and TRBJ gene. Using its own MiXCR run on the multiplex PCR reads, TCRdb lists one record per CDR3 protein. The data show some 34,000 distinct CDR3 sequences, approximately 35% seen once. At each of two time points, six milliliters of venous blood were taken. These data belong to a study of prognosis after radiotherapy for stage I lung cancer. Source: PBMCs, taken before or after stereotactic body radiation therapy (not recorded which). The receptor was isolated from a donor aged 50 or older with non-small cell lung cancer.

CDR3 in amino acids: CASSPHLHPTSWGRNGELFF. The CDR3 nucleotides read TGTGCCAGCAGCCCTCATCTACACCCCACTAGCTGGGGACGGAACGGGGAGCTGTTTTTT. The V gene is TRBV3-1, the J gene TRBJ2-2; a possible D gene is TRBD2 (6 bases). The CDR3 contains 20 residues. V was clipped by 4 bases and J by 7 bases, with 31 bases between them. Germline V gene data show CDR1 as LGHDT and CDR2 as YNNKEL (reference sequence).